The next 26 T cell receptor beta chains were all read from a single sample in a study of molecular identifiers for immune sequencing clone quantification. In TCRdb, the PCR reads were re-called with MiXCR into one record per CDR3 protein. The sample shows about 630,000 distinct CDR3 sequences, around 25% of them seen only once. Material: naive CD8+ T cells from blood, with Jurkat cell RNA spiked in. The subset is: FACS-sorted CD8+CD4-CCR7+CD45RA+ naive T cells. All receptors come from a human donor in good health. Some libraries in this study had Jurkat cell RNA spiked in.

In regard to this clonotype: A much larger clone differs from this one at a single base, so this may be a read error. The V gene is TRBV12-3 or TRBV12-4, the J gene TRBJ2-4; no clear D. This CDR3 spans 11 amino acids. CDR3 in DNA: TGTGCCAGCAGTTCAAGAAACATTCGGTACTTC. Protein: CASSSRNIRYF.

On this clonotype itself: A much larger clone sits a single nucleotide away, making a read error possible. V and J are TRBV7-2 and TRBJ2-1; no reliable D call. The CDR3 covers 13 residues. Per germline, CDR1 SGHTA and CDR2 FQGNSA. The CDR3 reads CASSSPIYNELFF. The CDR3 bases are TGTGCCAGCAGCTCACCCATCTACAATGAGCTGTTCTTC. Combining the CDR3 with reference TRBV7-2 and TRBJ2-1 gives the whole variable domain GAGVSQSPSNKVTEKGKDVELRCDPISGHTALYWYRQSLGQGLEFLIYFQGNSAPDKSGLPSDRFSAERTGGSVSTLTIQRTQQEDSAVYLCASSSPIYNELFFGPGTRLTVL.

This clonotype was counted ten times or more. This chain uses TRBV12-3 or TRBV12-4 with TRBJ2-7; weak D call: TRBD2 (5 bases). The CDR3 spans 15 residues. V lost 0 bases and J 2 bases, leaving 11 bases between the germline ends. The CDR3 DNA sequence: TGTGCCAGCAGTTTAGCCATGGACTCAGCCTACGAGCAGTACTTC. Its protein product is CASSLAMDSAYEQYF.

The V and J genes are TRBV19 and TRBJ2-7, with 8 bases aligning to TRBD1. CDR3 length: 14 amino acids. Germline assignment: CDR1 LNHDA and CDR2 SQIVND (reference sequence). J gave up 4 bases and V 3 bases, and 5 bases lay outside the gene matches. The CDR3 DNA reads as TGTGCCAGTAGTATGGGACAGGTTGGTTACGAGCAGTACTTC. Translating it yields CASSMGQVGYEQYF.

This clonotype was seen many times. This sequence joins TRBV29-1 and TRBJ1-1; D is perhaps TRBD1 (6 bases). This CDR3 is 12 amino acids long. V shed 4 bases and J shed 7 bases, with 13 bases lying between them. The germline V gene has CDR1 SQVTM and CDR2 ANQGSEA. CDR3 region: CSVVRGHSEAFF. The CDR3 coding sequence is TGCAGCGTTGTCAGGGGTCACAGTGAAGCTTTCTTT.

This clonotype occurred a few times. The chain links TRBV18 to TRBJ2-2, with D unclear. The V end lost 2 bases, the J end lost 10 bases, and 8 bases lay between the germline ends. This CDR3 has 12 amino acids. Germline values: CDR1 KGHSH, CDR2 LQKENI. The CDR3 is CASSPGFVELFF. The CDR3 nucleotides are TGTGCCAGCTCACCAGGGTTCGTGGAGCTGTTTTTT. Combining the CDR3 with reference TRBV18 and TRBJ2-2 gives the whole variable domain NAGVMQNPRHLVRRRGQEARLRCSPMKGHSHVYWYRQLPEEGLKFMVYLQKENIIDESGMPKERFSAEFPKEGPSILRIQQVVRGDSAAYFCASSPGFVELFFGEGSRLTVL.

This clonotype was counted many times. CDR3 bases: TGTGCCAGCAGCTCACAAGCGGAGCGCACAGATACGCAGTATTTT. It yields the protein CASSSQAERTDTQYF. The V gene is TRBV7-6, the J gene TRBJ2-3, with a tentative D call TRBD2 (5 bases). V shed 4 bases and J shed 1 base, with 12 bases lying between them. CDR1 and CDR2 (germline): SGHVS, FNYEAQ. The CDR3 is 15 amino acids.

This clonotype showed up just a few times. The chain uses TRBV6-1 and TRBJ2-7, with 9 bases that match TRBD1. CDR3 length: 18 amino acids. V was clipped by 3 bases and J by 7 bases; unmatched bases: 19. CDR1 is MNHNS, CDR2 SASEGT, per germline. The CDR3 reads CASSEPRTGVIGSYEQYF. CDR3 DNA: TGTGCCAGCAGTGAGCCCCGGACAGGGGTAATCGGGTCGTATGAGCAGTACTTC.

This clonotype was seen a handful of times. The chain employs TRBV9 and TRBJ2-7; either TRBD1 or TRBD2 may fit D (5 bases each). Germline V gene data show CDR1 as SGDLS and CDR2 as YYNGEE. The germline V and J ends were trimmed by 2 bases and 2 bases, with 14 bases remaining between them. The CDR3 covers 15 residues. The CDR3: CASSVSRDGAYEQYF. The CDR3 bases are TGTGCCAGCAGCGTGAGCCGGGACGGAGCCTACGAGCAGTACTTC.

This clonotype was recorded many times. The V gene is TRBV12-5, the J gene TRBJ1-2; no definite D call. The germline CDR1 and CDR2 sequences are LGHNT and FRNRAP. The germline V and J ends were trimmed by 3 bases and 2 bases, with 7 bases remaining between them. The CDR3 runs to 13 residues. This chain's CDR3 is CASGLWENYGYTF. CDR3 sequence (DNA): TGTGCTAGTGGTTTATGGGAGAACTATGGCTACACCTTC.

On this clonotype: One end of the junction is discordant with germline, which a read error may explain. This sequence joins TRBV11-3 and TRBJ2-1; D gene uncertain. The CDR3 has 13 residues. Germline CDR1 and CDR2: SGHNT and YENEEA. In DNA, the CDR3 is TGTGCCAGCAGCCCCCCCGGAAGCAATGAGCAGCTCTTC. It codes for CASSPPGSNEQLF.

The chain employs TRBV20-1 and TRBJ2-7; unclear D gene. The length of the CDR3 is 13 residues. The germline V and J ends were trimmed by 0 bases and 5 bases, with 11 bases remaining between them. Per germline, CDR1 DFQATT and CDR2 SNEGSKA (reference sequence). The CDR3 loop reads CSARDLTEHEQYF. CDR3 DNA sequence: TGCAGTGCTAGAGATTTAACTGAGCACGAGCAGTACTTC.

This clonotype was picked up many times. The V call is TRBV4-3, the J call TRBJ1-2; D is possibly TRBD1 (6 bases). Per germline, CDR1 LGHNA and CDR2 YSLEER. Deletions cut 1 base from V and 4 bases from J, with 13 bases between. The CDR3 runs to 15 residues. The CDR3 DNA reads TGCGCCAGCAGCCAAGTTACGGGGGCCTCCTATGGCTACACCTTC. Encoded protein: CASSQVTGASYGYTF.

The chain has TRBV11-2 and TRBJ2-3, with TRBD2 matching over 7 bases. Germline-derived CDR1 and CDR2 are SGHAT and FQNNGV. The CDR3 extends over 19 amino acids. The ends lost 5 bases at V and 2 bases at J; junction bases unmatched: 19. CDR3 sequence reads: CASSTPRGSAGSYTDTQYF. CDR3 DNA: TGTGCCAGCAGCACCCCGCGGGGGAGCGCGGGAAGCTACACAGATACGCAGTATTTT.

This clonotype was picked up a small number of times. The DNA for the CDR3 is TGTGCCAGCAGCCAAGATCTGTCCCAGCGGGGGCGCACCGGGGAGCTGTTTTTT. Amino acids: CASSQDLSQRGRTGELFF. The chain has TRBV3-1 and TRBJ2-2, with 8 bases matching TRBD2. Germline lookup yields CDR1 LGHDT and CDR2 YNNKEL (reference sequence). The trim removed 0 bases at V and 4 bases at J, leaving 10 bases unmatched. The CDR3 totals 18 residues.

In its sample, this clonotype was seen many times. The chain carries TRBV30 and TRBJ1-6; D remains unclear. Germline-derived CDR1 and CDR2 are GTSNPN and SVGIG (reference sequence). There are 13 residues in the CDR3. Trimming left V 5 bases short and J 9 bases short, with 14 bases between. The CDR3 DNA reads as TGTGCCTGGGCGGACCGCAGTGGTTCACCCCTCCACTTT. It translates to CAWADRSGSPLHF.

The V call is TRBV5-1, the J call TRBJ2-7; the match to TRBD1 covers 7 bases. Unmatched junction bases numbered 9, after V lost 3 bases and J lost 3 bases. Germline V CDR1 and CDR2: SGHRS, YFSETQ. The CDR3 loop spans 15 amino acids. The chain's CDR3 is CASSYTTGWVYEQYF. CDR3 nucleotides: TGCGCCAGCAGCTACACGACAGGGTGGGTCTACGAGCAGTACTTC. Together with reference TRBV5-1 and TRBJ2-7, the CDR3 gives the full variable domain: KAGVTQTPRYLIKTRGQQVTLSCSPISGHRSVSWYQQTPGQGLQFLFEYFSETQRNKGNFPGRFSGRQFSNSRSEMNVSTLELGDSALYLCASSYTTGWVYEQYFGPGTRLTVT.

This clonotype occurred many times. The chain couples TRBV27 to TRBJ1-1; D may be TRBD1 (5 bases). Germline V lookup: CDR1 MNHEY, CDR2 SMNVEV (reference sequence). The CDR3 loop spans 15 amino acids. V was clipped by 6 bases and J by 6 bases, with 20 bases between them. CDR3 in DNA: TGTGCCAGCAGCAGTGGGGGTTTGGGTACCCCTGAAGCTTTCTTT. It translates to CASSSGGLGTPEAFF.

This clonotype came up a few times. CDR3 residues: CASSFAASEQYF. In DNA, the CDR3 is TGTGCCAGCAGTTTCGCAGCTTCCGAGCAGTACTTC. This chain joins TRBV12-3 or TRBV12-4 and TRBJ2-7, with D hard to call. CDR3 size: 12 residues. The V end lost 3 bases, the J end lost 6 bases, and 9 bases lay between the germline ends.

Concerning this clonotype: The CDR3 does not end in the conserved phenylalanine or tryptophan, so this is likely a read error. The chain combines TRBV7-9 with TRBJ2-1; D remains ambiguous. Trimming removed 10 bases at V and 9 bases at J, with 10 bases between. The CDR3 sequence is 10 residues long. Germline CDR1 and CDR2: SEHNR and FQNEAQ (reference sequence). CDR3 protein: CATGPGEQFL. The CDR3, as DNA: TGTGCCACCGGGCCTGGTGAGCAGTTCCTC.

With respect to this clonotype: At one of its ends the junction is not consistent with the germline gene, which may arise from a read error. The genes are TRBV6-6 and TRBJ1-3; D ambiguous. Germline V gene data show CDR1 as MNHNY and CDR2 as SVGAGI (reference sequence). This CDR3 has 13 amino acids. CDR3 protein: CAESSDFGNPIYF. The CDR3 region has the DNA TGCGCCGAGAGTTCGGACTTTGGAAACCCCATATATTTT.

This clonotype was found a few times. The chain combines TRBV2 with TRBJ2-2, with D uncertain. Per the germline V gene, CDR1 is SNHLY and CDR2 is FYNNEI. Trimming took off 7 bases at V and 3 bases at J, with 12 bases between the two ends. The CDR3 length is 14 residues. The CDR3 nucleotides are TGTGCCAGCAATCCGGGCCCGTACACCGGGGAGCTGTTTTTT. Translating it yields CASNPGPYTGELFF. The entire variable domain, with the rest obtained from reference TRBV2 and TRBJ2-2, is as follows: EPEVTQTPSHQVTQMGQEVILRCVPISNHLYFYWYRQILGQKVEFLVSFYNNEISEKSEIFDDQFSVERPDGSNFTLKIRSTKLEDSAMYFCASNPGPYTGELFFGEGSRLTVL.

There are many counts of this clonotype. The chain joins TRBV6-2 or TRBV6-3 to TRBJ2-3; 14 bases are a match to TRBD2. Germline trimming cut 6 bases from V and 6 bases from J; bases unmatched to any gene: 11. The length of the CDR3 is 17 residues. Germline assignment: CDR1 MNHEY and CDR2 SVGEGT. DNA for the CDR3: TGTGCCAGCAGGAGAGGACTAGCGGGAGGCCTAGCGGATACGCAGTATTTT. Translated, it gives CASRRGLAGGLADTQYF.

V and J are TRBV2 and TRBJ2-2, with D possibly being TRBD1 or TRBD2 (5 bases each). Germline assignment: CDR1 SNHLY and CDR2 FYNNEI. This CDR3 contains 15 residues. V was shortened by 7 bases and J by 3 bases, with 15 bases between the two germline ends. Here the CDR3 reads CASIEGLGDTGELFF. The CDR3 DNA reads TGTGCCAGCATCGAGGGGCTAGGGGACACCGGGGAGCTGTTTTTT.

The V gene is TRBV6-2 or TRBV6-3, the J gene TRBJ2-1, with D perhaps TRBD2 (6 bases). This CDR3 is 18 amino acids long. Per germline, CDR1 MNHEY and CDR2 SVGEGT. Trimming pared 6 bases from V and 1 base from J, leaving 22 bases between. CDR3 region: CASRPRKPGTVSYNEQFF. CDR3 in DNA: TGTGCCAGCAGGCCACGAAAACCCGGGACTGTATCCTACAATGAGCAGTTCTTC.

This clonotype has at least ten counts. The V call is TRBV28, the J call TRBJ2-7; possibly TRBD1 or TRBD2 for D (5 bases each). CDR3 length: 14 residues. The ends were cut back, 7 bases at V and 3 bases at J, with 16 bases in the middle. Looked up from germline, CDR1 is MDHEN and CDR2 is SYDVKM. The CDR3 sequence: CASTDPGPHYEQYF. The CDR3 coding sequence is TGTGCCAGCACCGATCCGGGACCGCACTACGAGCAGTACTTC.